The text below deals with one TCR beta chain. Its antigen is not identified. This sample was included in a study of cytomegalovirus exposure and HLA in healthy donors. The CDR3 length is 13 residues. Per the germline V gene, CDR1 is SQVTM and CDR2 is ANQGSEA. Trimming took 6 bases from V and 4 from J; bases not matched to a gene: 6. The study ran its PCR with 60 Vbeta and 13 Jbeta primers. Using immunoSEQ multiplex PCR, the repertoire was profiled, and TCRdb retains in-frame clones only, with some absent. The listing records around 51,000 clones. General observations from the study: In an earlier analysis, most TCR beta V segments were productive about 87% or about 30% of the time. Fewer N-insertions (relative to the roughly 670-donor mean) were reportedly seen in an Asian-associated ancestry cluster in a later analysis. Cytomegalovirus-associated status was assigned to approximately 160 TCR beta chains. Later, TCR association rates were found to vary by HLA locus, highest for DRB1 and lowest for HLA-C.

The sample consisted of PBMCs. The source of this sequence is a man in his forties or fifties in good health and CMV-seropositive. The rearrangement joins TRBV29-1 to TRBJ2-7; 10 bases are shared with TRBD1. The CDR3 DNA reads TGCAGCGTCGTCCCGGGACAGGGGTACGAGCAGTACTTC. It translates to CSVVPGQGYEQYF.